The TCR beta chain described here comes from a study of human T cells and chemical hapten exposure. Each CDR3 protein gets one entry after TCRdb re-called the RACE reads with MiXCR. The sample includes 79,000 or so distinct CDR3 sequences, about 31% seen only once; the top ten take roughly 9.8%. Time point defined: patch test 1, 2 weeks after DPC sensitization. Specified treatment: therapeutic diphenylcyclopropenone sensitization with weekly scalp DPC. The sample consisted of whole blood, taken in connection with sensitization to the hapten diphenylcyclopropenone (DPC). This TCR was sampled from a man aged 40-49 years with alopecia areata. Some clones in this sample may be carry-over from other donors' samples.

CDR3 coding DNA: TGTGCCAGCAGCCTTGGGGTCTACGAGCAGTACTTC. Translating gives CASSLGVYEQYF. This chain connects TRBV5-6 to TRBJ2-7; D unclear. CDR1 and CDR2 from the germline V gene are SGHDT and YYEEEE. With 4 bases removed from V and 3 bases from J, the gap between germline ends came to 8 bases. The CDR3 length is 12 residues. Using reference TRBV5-6 and TRBJ2-7 for the parts outside the CDR3, the full variable domain is DAGVTQSPTHLIKTRGQQVTLRCSPKSGHDTVSWYQQALGQGPQFIFQYYEEEERQRGNFPDRFSGHQFPNYSSELNVNALLLGDSALYLCASSLGVYEQYFGPGTRLTVT.